This TCR beta chain was sequenced for a study of OX40 agonist ivuxolimab in advanced cancers. On this clone itself: Its target is not known.

Study-level findings and limits: In a subset of nonresponders, normalized T-cell clonal expansion was also low.

CDR1 MRHNA and CDR2 SNTAGT come from the germline V gene. V lost 2 bases and J lost 7; bases outside the gene matches: 5. The CDR3 has 14 residues. Only in-frame clones appear in the TCRdb table, and some are missing; sequencing was by immunoSEQ multiplex PCR. The sample includes about 92,000 clones, roughly 90% of them seen just once. The J gene is TRBJ1-2, the V gene TRBV6-4, with 9 positions matching TRBD1. The specimen comprised CD4+ or CD8+ T cells sorted from blood, sampled in a trial of the OX40 agonist ivuxolimab. The source is an adult with an advanced solid tumor such as melanoma, head and neck, liver or kidney cancer. The CDR3 nucleotides read TGTGCCAGCAGTGACACGGGACAGGGAGGTGGCTACACCTTC. The encoded protein is CASSDTGQGGGYTF.